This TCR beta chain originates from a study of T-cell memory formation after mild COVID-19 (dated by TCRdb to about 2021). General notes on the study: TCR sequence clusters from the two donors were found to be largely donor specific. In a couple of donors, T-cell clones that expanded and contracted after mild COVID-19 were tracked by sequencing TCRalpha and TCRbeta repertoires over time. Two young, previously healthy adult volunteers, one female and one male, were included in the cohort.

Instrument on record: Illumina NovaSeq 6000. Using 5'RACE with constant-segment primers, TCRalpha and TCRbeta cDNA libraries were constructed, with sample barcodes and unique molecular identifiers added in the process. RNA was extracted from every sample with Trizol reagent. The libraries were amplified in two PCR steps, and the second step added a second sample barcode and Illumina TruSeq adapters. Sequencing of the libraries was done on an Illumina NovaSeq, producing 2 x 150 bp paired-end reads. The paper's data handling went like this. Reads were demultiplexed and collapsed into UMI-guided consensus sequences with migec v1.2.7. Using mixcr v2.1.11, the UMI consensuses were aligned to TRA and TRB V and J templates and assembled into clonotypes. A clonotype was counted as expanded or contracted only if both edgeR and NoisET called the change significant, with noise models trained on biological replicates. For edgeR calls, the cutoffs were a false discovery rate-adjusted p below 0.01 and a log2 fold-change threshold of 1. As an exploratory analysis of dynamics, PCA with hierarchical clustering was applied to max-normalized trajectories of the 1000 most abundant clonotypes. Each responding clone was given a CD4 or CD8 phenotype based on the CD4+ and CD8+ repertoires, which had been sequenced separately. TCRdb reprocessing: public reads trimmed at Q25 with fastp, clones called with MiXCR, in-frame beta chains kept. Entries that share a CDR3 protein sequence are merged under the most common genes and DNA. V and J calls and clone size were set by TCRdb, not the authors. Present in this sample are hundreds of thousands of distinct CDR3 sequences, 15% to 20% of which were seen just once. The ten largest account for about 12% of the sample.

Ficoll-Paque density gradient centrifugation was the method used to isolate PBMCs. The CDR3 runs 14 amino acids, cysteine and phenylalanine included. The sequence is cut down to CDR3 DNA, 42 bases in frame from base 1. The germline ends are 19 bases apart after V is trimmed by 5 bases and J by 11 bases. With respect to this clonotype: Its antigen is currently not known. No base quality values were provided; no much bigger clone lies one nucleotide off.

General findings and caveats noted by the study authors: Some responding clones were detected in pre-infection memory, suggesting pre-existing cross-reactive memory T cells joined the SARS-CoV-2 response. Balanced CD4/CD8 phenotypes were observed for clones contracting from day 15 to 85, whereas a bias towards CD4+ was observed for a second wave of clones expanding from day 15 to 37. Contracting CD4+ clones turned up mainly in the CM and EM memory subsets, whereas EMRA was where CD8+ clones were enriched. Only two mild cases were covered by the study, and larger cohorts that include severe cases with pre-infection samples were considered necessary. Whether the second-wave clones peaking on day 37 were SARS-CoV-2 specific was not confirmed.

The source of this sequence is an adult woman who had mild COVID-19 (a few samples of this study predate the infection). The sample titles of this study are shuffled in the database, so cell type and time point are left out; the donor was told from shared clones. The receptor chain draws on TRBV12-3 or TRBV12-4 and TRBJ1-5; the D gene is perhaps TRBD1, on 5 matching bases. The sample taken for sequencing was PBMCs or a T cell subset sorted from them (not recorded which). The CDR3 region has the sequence CASSPGPGKKTQHF. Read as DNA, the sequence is TGTGCCAGCAGTCCGGGACCGGGGAAGAAGACCCAGCATTTT.